Shown below are 11 T cell receptor beta chains from a single sample sequenced in a study of beta chain features in type 1 diabetes. Expressed TCRB transcripts were sequenced after all isolated RNA was converted to cDNA. Sequencing was performed with immunoSEQ multiplex PCR; in TCRdb, only in-frame clones are kept and a portion is missing. The sample shows fewer than 900,000 clones, about 17% of them seen only once. The sequenced material came from naive CD4+ T cells from blood. Every receptor here comes from a woman between 18 and 29 years old in good health.

The CDR3 DNA reads as TGTGCCAGCAGCTTATTGGGGGGGCAAGATACGCAGTATTTT. This translates into CASSLLGGQDTQYF. This chain joins TRBV7-9 and TRBJ2-3; TRBD2 might be the D (7 bases). The V end was cut by 2 bases, the J end by 5 bases, with 11 bases between. There are 14 residues in the CDR3. Germline V gene lookup returns CDR1 SEHNR and CDR2 FQNEAQ (reference sequence).

A few counts support this clone. The rearrangement joins TRBV7-9 to TRBJ2-1, with D possibly matching TRBD2 (5 bases). The V and J ends lost 2 bases and 0 bases respectively, with 8 bases between them. Germline CDR1 is SEHNR and CDR2 is FQNEAQ (reference sequence). The CDR3 contains 15 residues. The CDR3 sequence is CASSLMGSSYNEQFF. The DNA of the CDR3 is TGTGCCAGCAGCTTAATGGGGAGCTCCTACAATGAGCAGTTCTTC.

This clone was seen once. The CDR3 DNA reads TGCGCCAGCAGCCCCGGACTAGGTCCCTCAGATACGCAGTATTTT. Protein: CASSPGLGPSDTQYF. V and J are TRBV5-1 and TRBJ2-3, with TRBD2 matching over 7 bases. The ends lost 4 bases at V and 4 bases at J; junction bases unmatched: 9. The CDR3 runs to 15 residues. Germline assignment: CDR1 SGHRS and CDR2 YFSETQ.

This clone was counted a few times. CDR3 sequence (DNA): TGTGCCAGCAGTGAAGAGGCGGGACTACAGCAGTACTTC. This sequence encodes CASSEEAGLQQYF. The V call is TRBV6-1, the J call TRBJ2-7; 7 bases are a match to TRBD2. CDR1 is MNHNS and CDR2 is SASEGT in the germline V gene. V was pared by 1 base and J by 8 bases, with 5 bases of the junction left unmatched. This CDR3 contains 13 residues.

The table lists this clone with many counts. The rearrangement uses TRBV10-3 and TRBJ2-3; the D gene is possibly TRBD2 (6 bases). The V and J ends lost 9 bases and 2 bases respectively, with 12 bases between them. Looked up from germline, CDR1 is ENHRY and CDR2 is SYGVKD. CDR3 length equals 13 residues. The CDR3 loop is CAMTGDPTDTQYF. CDR3 sequence (DNA): TGTGCCATGACGGGAGACCCCACAGATACGCAGTATTTT.

The chain recombines TRBV5-1 with TRBJ2-1; weak D call: TRBD2 (5 bases). V gave up 3 bases and J gave up 0 bases, with 13 bases separating them. The length of the CDR3 is 16 residues. Germline CDR1 reads SGHRS; CDR2 reads YFSETQ. The CDR3 region has the DNA TGCGCCAGCAGCTCGGGGTCAAGTAGCTCCTACAATGAGCAGTTCTTC. Residues: CASSSGSSSSYNEQFF.

This clone was detected only a few times. The rearrangement links TRBV18 to TRBJ1-1, with D uncertain. This CDR3 is 13 amino acids long. Trimming left V 4 bases short and J 1 base short, with 7 bases between. Looked up from germline, CDR1 is KGHSH and CDR2 is LQKENI. The CDR3 sequence is CASSRDTNTEAFF. The DNA for the CDR3 is TGTGCCAGCTCACGTGACACGAACACTGAAGCTTTCTTT.

This clone was picked up a small number of times. The CDR3 is CSVGGLTTAGGQQYF. The CDR3 region has the DNA TGCAGCGTTGGGGGACTGACGACGGCCGGCGGCCAGCAGTACTTC. The chain has TRBV29-1 and TRBJ2-7; a weak D match, TRBD2 (6 bases). V lost 4 bases to trimming and J lost 8 bases, with 24 bases between them. Germline CDR1 reads SQVTM; CDR2 reads ANQGSEA. The CDR3 runs to 15 residues.

The J gene is TRBJ1-5, the V gene TRBV21-1; the table's D call, TRBD1, has no DNA check behind it. TRBV21-1 is an annotated pseudogene. This CDR3 contains 15 residues. The CDR3 spells CASDPGQGGDQPQHF. CDR3 DNA sequence: TGTGCCAGCGACCCGGGACAGGGGGGCGATCAGCCCCAGCATTTT.

This clone appeared a few times. At one end the junction does not follow the germline gene, possibly because of a read error. The V and J genes are TRBV6-1 and TRBJ2-3, with 8 bases matching TRBD1. CDR1 and CDR2 (germline): MNHNS, SASEGT. This CDR3 spans 14 amino acids. CDR3 amino acids: CASSGGTGTYTQYF. CDR3 sequence (DNA): TGTGCCAGCAGTGGCGGGACAGGCACATATACGCAGTATTTT.

This chain uses TRBV6-1 with TRBJ2-6; 7 bases agree with TRBD1. The trim removed 6 bases at V and 2 bases at J, leaving 4 bases unmatched. CDR1 is MNHNS and CDR2 is SASEGT in the germline V gene. This CDR3 comprises 15 residues. CDR3 nucleotides: TGTGCCAGCAGCCGACAGGGAGCTGGGGCCAACGTCCTGACTTTC. Its protein product is CASSRQGAGANVLTF.